This TCR beta chain came from a study of blood T cells in healthy people across ages. The authors ran a second PCR of about 7 to 11 cycles using a sample-barcoded 5' primer and a J-beta primer mix. The template-switch adaptor, which had 12 random nucleotides, put a tag on each cDNA molecule. TCRdb redid the calling of the 5' RACE reads with MiXCR, one entry per CDR3 protein. The sample contains roughly 680,000 distinct CDR3 sequences, approximately 21% of which appear only once. Each donor's blood draw was roughly 10 milliliters of peripheral blood. Sequenced sample: blood. The receptor was isolated from a man between 65 and 85 years old in good health.

The CDR3 DNA is TGTGCCAGCAGTTTGTATGCGAGCGGGAGGGGGGGTGAGCAGTTCTTC. Its translation: CASSLYASGRGGEQFF. The chain links TRBV28 to TRBJ2-1; 10 nucleotides align to TRBD2. Germline CDR1 reads MDHEN; CDR2 reads SYDVKM. The ends lost 3 bases at V and 9 bases at J; junction bases unmatched: 11. The CDR3 spans 16 residues. The full variable domain, its missing parts supplied by reference TRBV28 and TRBJ2-1, is DVKVTQSSRYLVKRTGEKVFLECVQDMDHENMFWYRQDPGLGLRLIYFSYDVKMKEKGDIPEGYSVSREKKERFSLILESASTNQTSMYLCASSLYASGRGGEQFFGPGTRLTVL.